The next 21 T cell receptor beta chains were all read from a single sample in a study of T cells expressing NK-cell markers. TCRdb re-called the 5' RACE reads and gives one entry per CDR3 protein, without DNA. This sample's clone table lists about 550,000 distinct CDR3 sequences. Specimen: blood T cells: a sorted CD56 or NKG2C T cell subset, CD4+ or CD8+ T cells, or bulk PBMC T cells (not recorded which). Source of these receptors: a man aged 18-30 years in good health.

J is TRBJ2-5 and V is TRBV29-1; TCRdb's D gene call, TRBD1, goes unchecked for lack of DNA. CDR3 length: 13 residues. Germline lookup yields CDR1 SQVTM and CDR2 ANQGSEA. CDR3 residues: CSVLREVQETQYF.

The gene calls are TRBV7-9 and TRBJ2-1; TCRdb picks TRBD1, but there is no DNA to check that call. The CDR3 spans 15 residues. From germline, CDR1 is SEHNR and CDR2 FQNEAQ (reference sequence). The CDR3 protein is CASSLVDGTANEQFF. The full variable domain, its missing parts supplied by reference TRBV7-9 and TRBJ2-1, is DTGVSQNPRHKITKRGQNVTFRCDPISEHNRLYWYRQTLGQGPEFLTYFQNEAQLEKSRLLSDRFSAERPKGSFSTLEIQRTEQGDSAMYLCASSLVDGTANEQFFGPGTRLTVL.

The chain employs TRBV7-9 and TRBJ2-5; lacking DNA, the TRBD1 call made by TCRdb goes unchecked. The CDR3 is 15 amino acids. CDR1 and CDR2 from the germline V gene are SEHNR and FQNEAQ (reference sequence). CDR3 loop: CASSLSGTGKETQYF.

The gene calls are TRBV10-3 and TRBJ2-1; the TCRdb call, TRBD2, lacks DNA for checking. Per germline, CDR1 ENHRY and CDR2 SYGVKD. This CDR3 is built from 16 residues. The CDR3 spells CAISQPSGSLEGEQFF.

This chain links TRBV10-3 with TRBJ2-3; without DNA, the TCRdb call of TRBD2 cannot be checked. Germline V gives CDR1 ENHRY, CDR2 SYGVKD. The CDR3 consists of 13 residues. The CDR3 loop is CAIAEGVPDTQYF.

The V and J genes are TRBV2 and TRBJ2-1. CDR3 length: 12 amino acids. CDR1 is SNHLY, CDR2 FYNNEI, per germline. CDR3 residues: CASNHRSNEQFF.

The CDR3 spells CASSVTPGQGGTAFF. The chain is built from TRBV7-9 and TRBJ1-1; the TCRdb call, TRBD1, lacks DNA for checking. The CDR3 runs 15 residues. The germline CDR1 and CDR2 sequences are SEHNR and FQNEAQ (reference sequence).

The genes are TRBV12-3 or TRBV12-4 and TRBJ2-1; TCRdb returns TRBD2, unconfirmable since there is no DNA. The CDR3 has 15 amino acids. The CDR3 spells CASRKTRVGINEQFF.

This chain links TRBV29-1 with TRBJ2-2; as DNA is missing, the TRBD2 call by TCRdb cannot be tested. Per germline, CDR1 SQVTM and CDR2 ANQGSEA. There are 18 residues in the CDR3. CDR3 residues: CSAVVGLGRVGYAGELFF.

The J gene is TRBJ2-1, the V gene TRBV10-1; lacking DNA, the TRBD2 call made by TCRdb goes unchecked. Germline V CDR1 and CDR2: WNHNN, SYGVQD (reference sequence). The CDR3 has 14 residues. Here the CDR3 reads CASSDRTKNNEQFF.

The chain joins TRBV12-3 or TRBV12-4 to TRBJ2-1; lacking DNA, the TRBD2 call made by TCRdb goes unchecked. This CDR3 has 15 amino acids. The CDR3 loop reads CASSSGETSGRIQFF.

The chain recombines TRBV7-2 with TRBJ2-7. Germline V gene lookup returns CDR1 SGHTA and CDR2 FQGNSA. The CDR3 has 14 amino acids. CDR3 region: CASSLAASQGEQYF.

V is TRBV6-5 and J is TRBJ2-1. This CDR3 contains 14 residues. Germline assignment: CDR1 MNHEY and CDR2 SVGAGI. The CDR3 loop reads CASSPWTAYNEQFF.

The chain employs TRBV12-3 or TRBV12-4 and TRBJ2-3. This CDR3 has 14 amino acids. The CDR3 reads CASKTGIVTDTQYF.

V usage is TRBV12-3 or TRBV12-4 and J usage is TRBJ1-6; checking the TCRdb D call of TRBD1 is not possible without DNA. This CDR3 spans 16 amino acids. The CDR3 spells CASSLRTGGLNSPLHF.

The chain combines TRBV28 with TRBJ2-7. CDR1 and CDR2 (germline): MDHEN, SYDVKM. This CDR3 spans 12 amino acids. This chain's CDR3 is CASSFRVHEQYF. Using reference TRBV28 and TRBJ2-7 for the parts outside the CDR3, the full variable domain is DVKVTQSSRYLVKRTGEKVFLECVQDMDHENMFWYRQDPGLGLRLIYFSYDVKMKEKGDIPEGYSVSREKKERFSLILESASTNQTSMYLCASSFRVHEQYFGPGTRLTVT.

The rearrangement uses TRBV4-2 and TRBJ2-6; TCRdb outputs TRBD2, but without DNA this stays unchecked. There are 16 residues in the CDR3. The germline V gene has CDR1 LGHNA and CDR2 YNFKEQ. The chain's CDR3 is CASSQGGLTGANVLTF.

CDR3 residues: CSVEDGRLAGAFKQFF. This chain joins TRBV29-1 and TRBJ2-1; the D gene TCRdb calls, TRBD2, cannot be checked with no DNA. This CDR3 is 16 amino acids long. The V gene's germline CDR1 is SQVTM and CDR2 ANQGSEA.

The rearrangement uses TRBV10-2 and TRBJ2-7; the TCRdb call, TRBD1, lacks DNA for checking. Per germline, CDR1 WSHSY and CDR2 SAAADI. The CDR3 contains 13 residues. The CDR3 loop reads CASNRGISYEQYF.

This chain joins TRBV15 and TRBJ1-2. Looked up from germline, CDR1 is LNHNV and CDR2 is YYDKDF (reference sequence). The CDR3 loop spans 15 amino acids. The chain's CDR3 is CATSRERVIDYGYTF.

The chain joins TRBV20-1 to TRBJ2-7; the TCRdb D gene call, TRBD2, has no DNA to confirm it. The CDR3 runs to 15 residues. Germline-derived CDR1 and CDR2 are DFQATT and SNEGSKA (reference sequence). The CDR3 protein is CSAIYGRVSIYEQYF.